This T cell receptor beta chain was identified in a study of human T cells and chemical hapten exposure. Across the whole study: During the roughly 25-week study period, patients had diphenylcyclopropenone applied to the scalp every week. General study points: PT1 expanded TCR counts correlated positively with patch test score.

Described time point: pre-sensitization, week 0. Treatment indicated: therapeutic diphenylcyclopropenone sensitization with weekly scalp DPC. V dropped 0 bases and J dropped 4 bases, with 12 bases sitting between them. The germline V gene has CDR1 MNHEY and CDR2 SVGAGI. This CDR3 spans 15 amino acids. Each CDR3 protein is one row after TCRdb ran MiXCR on the RACE reads. The data hold approximately 370,000 distinct CDR3 sequences, with about 5% observed a single time. This clonotype was found many times. Antigen specificity is unknown. The sample in question was whole blood, obtained in connection with sensitization to the hapten diphenylcyclopropenone (DPC). The source of this sequence is a woman between 18 and 29 years old with alopecia areata. Some clones in this sample may be carry-over from other donors' samples. The rearrangement links TRBV6-5 to TRBJ1-2; D might be TRBD1 (6 bases). The CDR3 loop is CASSYSNRATYGYTF. As DNA, the CDR3 is TGTGCCAGCAGTTACTCGAACAGGGCGACCTATGGCTACACCTTC.